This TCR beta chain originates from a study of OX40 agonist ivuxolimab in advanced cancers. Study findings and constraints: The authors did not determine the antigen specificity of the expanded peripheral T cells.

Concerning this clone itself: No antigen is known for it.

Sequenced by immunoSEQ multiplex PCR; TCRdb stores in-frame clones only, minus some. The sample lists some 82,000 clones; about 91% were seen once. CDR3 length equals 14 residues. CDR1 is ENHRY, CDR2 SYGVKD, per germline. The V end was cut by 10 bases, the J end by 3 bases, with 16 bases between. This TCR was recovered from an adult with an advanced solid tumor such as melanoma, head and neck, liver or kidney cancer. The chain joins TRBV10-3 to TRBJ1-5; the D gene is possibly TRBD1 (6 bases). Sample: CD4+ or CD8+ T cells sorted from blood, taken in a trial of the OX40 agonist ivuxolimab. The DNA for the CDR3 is TGTGCCACCCAAGGGGGATCGAACAATCAGCCCCAGCATTTT. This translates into CATQGGSNNQPQHF.